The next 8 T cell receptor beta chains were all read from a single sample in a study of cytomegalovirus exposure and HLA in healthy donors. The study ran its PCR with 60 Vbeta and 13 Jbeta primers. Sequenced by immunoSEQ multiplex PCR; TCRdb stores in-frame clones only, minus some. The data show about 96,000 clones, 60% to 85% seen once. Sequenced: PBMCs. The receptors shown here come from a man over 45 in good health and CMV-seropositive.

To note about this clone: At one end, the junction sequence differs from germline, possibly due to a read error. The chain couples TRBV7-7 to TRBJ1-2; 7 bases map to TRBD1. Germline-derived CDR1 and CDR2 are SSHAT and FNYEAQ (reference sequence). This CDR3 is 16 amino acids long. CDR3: CASSLDIRTGPDGYTF. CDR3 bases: TGTGCTAGCAGCTTGGATATAAGGACAGGACCCGATGGCTACACCTTC.

Written as DNA, the CDR3 is TGCGCCAGCAGCTCAGGACTAGACACAGATACGCAGTATTTT. Encoded protein: CASSSGLDTDTQYF. The chain has TRBV5-1 and TRBJ2-3, with TRBD2 identical over 7 bases. V dropped 3 bases and J dropped 2; count of bases not matched to a gene: 3. The germline CDR1 and CDR2 sequences are SGHRS and YFSETQ. The CDR3 consists of 14 residues. The whole variable domain, remainder taken from reference TRBV5-1 and TRBJ2-3, is KAGVTQTPRYLIKTRGQQVTLSCSPISGHRSVSWYQQTPGQGLQFLFEYFSETQRNKGNFPGRFSGRQFSNSRSEMNVSTLELGDSALYLCASSSGLDTDTQYFGPGTRLTVL.

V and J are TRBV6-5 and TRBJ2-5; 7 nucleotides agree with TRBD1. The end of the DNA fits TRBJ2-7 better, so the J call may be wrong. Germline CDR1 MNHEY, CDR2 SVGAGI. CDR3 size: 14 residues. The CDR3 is CASSSRTGPYEQYF. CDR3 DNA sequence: TGTGCCAGCAGTTCGAGGACAGGCCCCTACGAGCAGTACTTC.

The CDR3 DNA reads as TGTGCCAGCAGCTTGGGACAAACGGTCACAGATACGCAGTATTTT. Translated: CASSLGQTVTDTQYF. This chain uses TRBV5-8 with TRBJ2-3; D is uncertain. Looked up from germline, CDR1 is SGHTS and CDR2 is YDEGEE. The CDR3 consists of 15 residues. Trimming shortened V by 0 bases and J by 2 bases, and 10 bases separated the two germline ends. Variable domain in full (rest from reference TRBV5-8 and TRBJ2-3): EAGVTQSPTHLIKTRGQQATLRCSPISGHTSVYWYQQALGLGLQFLLWYDEGEERNRGNFPPRFSGRQFPNYSSELNVNALELEDSALYLCASSLGQTVTDTQYFGPGTRLTVL.

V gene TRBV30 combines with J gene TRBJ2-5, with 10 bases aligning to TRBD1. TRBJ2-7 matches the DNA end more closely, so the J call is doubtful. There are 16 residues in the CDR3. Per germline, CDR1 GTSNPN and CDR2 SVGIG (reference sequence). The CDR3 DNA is TGTGCCTGGATTAGTAAGCGGGACAGGGGCTCCTACGAGCAGTACTTC. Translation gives CAWISKRDRGSYEQYF.

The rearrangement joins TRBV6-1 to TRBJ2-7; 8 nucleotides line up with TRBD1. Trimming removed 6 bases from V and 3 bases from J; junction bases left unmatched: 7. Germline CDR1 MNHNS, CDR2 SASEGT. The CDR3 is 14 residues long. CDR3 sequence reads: CASSSGTGRYEQYF. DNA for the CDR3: TGTGCCAGCAGCTCCGGGACAGGCCGCTACGAGCAGTACTTC.

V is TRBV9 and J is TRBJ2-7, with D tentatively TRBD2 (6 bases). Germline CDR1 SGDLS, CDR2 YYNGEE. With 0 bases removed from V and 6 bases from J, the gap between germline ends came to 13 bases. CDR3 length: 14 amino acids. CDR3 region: CASSVAGGSGEQYF. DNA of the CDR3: TGTGCCAGCAGCGTAGCCGGAGGGAGCGGCGAGCAGTACTTC. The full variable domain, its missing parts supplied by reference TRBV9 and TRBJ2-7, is DSGVTQTPKHLITATGQRVTLRCSPRSGDLSVYWYQQSLDQGLQFLIQYYNGEERAKGNILERFSAQQFPDLHSELNLSSLELGDSALYFCASSVAGGSGEQYFGPGTRLTVT.

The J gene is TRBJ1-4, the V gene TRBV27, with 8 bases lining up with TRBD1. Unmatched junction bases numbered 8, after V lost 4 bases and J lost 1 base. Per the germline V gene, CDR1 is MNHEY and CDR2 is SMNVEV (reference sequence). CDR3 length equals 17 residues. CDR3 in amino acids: CASSSPKTGGTNEKLFF. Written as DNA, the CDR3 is TGTGCCAGCAGTTCACCTAAAACAGGGGGAACTAATGAAAAACTGTTTTTT.